This T cell receptor beta chain comes out of a study of shared clonotypes between healthy human individuals. The germline CDR1 and CDR2 sequences are SGHRS and YFSETQ. This CDR3 region has 14 residues. The ends lost 4 bases at V and 3 bases at J; junction bases unmatched: 7. On this clone: Its antigen remains unidentified.

Measured with immunoSEQ multiplex PCR; TCRdb has only the in-frame clones, and not every one. The table has about 1.1 million clones, about 72% seen once; the top ten hold more than 0.85%. Points from the study as a whole: Although depth was large, rarefaction showed that sequencing of the sorted subsets was incomplete.

The rearrangement links TRBV5-1 to TRBJ2-7; 7 nucleotides align to TRBD1. The sequence was obtained from a man aged 18-30 years in good health. Some clones in this sample may be carry-over from other donors' samples. The sequencing input was memory CD4+ T cells from PBMCs. Subset in this sample: CD45RA-negative fraction. The CDR3 nucleotides read TGCGCCAGCAGCCCCTATGCAGGGGGCTACGAGCAGTACTTC. The encoded protein is CASSPYAGGYEQYF.